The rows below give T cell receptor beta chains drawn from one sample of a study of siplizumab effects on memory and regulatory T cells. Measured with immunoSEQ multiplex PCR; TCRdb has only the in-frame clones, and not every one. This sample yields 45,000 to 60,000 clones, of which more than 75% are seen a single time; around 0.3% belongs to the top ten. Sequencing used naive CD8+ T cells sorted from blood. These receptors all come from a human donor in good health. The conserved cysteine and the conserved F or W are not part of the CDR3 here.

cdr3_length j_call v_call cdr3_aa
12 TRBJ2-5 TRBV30 AWKGLAGVETQY
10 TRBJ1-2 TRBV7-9 ASSFAASGYT
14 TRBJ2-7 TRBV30 AWILGTLSEANEQY
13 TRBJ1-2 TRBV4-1 ASSPGSASNYGYT
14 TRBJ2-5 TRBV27 ASSFYSAGGEETQY
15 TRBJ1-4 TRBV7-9 ASSLLNLGPTNEKLF
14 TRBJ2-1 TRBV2 ASRLSVGGQNNEQF
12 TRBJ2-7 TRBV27 ASRPGTGVSEQY
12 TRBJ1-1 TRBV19 ASSIVGLNTEAF
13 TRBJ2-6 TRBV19 ASSIQLSGANVLT
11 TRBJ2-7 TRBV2 ASSVASHYEQY
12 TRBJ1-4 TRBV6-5 ASSYFLADEKLF
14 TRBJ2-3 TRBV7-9 ASSSGRQGLTDTQY
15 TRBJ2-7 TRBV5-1 ASSLSSKTGPFYEQY
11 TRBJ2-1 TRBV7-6 ASSLGVTSEQF
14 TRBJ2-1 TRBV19 ASSLGLAGTYNEQF
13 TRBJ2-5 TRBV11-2 ASSPPRSGAQPQY
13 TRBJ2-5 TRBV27 ASRAGTKYQETQY
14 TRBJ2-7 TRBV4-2 ASSQGGVHTTYEQY
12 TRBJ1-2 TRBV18 ASSPLGQGHGYT
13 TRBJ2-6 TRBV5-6 ASSLDILGANVLT
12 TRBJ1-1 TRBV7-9 ASHPREGNTEAF
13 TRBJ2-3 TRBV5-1 ASSGGVRYTDTQY
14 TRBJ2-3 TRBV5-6 ASSFLAGGPADTQY
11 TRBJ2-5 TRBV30 AWSGQGGETQY
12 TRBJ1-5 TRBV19 ASKVPGITWPQH
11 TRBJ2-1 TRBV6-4 ASSVEAYNEQF
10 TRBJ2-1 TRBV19 ASSDSYNEQF
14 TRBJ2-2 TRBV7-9 ASSSSGGRYFGELF
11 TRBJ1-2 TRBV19 ASSIIGVDGYT
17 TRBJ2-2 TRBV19 ASSIASLAGGSHTGELF
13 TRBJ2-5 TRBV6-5 ASSRGTERWETQY
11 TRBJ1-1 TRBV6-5 ASSYRDNTEAF
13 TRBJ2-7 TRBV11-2 ASSPRGGRPLEQY
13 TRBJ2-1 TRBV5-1 ASSPDRNPYNEQF
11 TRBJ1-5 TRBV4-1 ASSQTRAQPQH
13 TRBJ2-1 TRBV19 ASTPLRGAYNEQF
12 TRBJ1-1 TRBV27 ASSNRGGNTEAF
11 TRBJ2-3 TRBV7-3 ASSSLETDTQY
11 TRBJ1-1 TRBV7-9 ASIALLNTEAF
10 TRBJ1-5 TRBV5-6 ASSSTYQPQH
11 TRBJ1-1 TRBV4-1 ASSQEGGTEAF
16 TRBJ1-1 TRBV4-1 ASSLTYRGQEVDTEAF
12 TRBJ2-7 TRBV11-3 ASSLGGNPYEQY
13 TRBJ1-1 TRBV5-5 ASSFQGASAHEAF
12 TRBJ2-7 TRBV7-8 ASSSSRAPYEQY
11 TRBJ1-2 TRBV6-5 ASSYVGALGYT
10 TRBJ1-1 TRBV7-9 ASSLGQAEAF
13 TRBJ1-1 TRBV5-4 ASSLENSMNTEAF
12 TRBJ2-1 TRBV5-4 ASSLESSYNEQF
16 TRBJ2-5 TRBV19 ASSTPWGGERGQETQY
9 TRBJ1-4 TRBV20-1 SARDDEKLF
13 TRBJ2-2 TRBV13 ASSHSGRRTGELF
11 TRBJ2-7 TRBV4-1 ASSLQFTYEQY
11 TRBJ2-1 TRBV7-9 ASKYLGDGEQF
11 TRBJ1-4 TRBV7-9 ASKAGTNEKLF
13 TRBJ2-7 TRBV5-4 ASSLRGGYSYEQY
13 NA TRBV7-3 ASSLTRVGSYEQY
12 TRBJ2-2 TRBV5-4 ASNGGANTGELF